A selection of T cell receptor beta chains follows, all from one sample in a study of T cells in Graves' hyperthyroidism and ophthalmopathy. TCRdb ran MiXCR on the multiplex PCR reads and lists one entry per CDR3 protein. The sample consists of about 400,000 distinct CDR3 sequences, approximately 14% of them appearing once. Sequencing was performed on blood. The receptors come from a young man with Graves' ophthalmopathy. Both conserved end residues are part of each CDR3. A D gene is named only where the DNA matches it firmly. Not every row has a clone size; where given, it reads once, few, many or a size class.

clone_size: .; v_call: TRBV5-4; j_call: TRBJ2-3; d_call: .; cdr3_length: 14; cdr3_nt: TGTGCCAGCAGCTTGGCCAAATTCTCCAATACGCAGTATTTT; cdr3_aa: CASSLAKFSNTQYF
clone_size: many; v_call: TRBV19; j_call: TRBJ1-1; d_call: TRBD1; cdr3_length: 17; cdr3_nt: TGTGCCAGTAGTATAGATCCTTGGACAGGGGAAGGTACTGAAGCTTTCTTT; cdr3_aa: CASSIDPWTGEGTEAFF
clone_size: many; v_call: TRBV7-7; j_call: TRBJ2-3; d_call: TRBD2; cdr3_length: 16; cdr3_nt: TGTGCTAGCAGCTTGGGACTAGCGTCTAGCACAGATACGCAGTATTTT; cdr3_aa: CASSLGLASSTDTQYF
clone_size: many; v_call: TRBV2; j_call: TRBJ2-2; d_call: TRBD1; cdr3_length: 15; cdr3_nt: TGTGCCAGCAGTGAGTCAGGGGGTCGGACCGGGGAGCTGTTTTTT; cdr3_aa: CASSESGGRTGELFF
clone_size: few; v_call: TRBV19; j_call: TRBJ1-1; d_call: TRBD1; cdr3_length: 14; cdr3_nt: TGTGCCAGTAGACCGGGACAGGTCAACACTGAAGCTTTCTTT; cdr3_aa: CASRPGQVNTEAFF
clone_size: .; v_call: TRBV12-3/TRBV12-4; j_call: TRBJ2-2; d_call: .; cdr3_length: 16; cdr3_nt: TGTGCCAGCAGTACCCCCTACCGGGTGAACACCGGGGAGCTGTTTTTT; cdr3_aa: CASSTPYRVNTGELFF
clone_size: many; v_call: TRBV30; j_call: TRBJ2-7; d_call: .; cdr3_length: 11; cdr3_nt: TGTGCCTGGAGTCAGGCCTACGAGCAGTACTTC; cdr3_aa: CAWSQAYEQYF
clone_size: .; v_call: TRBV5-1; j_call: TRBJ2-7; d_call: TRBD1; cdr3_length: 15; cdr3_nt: TGCGCCAGCAGCCCCCACGGGACAGGGACCTACGAGCAGTACTTC; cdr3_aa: CASSPHGTGTYEQYF
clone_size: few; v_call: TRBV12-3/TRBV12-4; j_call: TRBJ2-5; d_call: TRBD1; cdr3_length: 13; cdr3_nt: TGTGCCAGCACCGACGGACAGGGGGAGACCCAGTACTTC; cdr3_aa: CASTDGQGETQYF
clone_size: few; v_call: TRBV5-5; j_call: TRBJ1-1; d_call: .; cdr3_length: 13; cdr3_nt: TGTGCCAGCAGCTTAGGATCTTTCACTGAAGCTTTCTTT; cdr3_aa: CASSLGSFTEAFF
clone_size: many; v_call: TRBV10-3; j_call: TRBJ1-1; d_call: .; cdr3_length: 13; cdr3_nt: TGTGCCATCAACGAGGGCAGGGACACTGAAGCTTTCTTT; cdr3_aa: CAINEGRDTEAFF
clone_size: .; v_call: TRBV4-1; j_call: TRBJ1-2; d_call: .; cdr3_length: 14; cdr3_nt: TGCGCCAGCAGCCAAGATCGGACCGGGTATGGCTACACCTTC; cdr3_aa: CASSQDRTGYGYTF
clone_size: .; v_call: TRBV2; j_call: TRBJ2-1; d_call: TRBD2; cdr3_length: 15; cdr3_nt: TGTGCCAGCAGTGAACTAGCGGGAGCCTACAATGAGCAGTTCTTC; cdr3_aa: CASSELAGAYNEQFF
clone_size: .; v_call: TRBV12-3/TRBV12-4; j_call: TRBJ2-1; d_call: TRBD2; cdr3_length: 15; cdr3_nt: TGTGCCAGCAGTTTATTTAGCGGGGGTTTTAATGAGCAGTTCTTC; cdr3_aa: CASSLFSGGFNEQFF
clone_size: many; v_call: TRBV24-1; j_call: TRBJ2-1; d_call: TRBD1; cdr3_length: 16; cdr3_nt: TGTGCCACCAGTGATACCGGGACAGGGTCCTACAATGAGCAGTTCTTC; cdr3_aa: CATSDTGTGSYNEQFF
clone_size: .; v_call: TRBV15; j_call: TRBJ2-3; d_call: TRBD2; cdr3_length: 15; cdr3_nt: TGTGCCACCAGCGTACGACTAGCTGGCACAGATACGCAGTATTTT; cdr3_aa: CATSVRLAGTDTQYF
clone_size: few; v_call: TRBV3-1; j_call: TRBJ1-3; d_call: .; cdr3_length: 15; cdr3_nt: TGTGCCAGCAGCCTCAATACAGGTTATGTGGATCAATTATATTTT; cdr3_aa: CASSLNTGYVDQLYF
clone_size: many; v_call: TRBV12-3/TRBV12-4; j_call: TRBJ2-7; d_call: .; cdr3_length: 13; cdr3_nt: TGTGCCAGCACCACGACGGAATCCTACGAGCAGTACTTC; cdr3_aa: CASTTTESYEQYF
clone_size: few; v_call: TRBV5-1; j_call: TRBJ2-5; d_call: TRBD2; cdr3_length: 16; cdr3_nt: TGCGCCAGCAGCAAACCTAGCGGGGCCTCACAAGAGACCCAGTACTTC; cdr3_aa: CASSKPSGASQETQYF
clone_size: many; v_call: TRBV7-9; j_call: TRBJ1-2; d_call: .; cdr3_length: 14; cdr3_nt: TGTGCCATCTTAATCCGGGACCTAAACTATGGCTACACCTTC; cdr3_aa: CAILIRDLNYGYTF
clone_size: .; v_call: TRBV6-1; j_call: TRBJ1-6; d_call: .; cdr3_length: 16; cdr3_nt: TGTGCCAGCAGTGCGAGGGGGGCCTCCTATAATTCACCCCTCCACTTT; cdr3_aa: CASSARGASYNSPLHF
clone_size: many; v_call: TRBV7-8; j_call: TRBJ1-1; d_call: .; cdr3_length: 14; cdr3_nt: TGTGCCAGCAGCCACAGGGAAGGGAACACTGAAGCTTTCTTT; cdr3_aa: CASSHREGNTEAFF
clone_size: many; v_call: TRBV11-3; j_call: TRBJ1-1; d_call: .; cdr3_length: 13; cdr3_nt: TGTGCCAGCAGCTTAGTAATGAACACTGAAGCTTTCTTT; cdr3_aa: CASSLVMNTEAFF
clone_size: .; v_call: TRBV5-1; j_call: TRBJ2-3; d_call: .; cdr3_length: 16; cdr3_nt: TGCGCCAGCAGCCTCCCCTCGGGGGCTAGCACAGATACGCAGTATTTT; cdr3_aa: CASSLPSGASTDTQYF
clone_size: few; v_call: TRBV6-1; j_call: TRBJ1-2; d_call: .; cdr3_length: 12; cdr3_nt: TGTGCCAGCTTCCGCCCGGTTTACACTCCCACCTTC; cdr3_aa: CASFRPVYTPTF
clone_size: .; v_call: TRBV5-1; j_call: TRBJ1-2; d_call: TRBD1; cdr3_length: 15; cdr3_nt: TGCGCCAGCAGCCCCCAGGGCCAGGGGGGCTATGGCTACACCTTC; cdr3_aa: CASSPQGQGGYGYTF
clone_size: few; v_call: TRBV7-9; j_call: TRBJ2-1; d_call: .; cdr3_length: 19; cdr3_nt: TGTGCCAGCAGCTTGAGAGACTCACGACCCCTTTCCTTTTACAATGAGCAGTTCTTC; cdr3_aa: CASSLRDSRPLSFYNEQFF
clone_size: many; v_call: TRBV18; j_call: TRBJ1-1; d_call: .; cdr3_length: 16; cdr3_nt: TGTGCCAGCTCACCGAGGGGGGCAGGGTTTGGAACTGAAGCTTTCTTT; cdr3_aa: CASSPRGAGFGTEAFF
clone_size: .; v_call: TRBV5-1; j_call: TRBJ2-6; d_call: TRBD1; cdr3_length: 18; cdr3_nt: TGCGCCAGCAGCTTGGAGGGACAGGGGGTCAATGGGGCCAACGTCCTGACTTTC; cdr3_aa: CASSLEGQGVNGANVLTF
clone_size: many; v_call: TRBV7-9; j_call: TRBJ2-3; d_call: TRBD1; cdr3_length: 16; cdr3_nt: TGTGCCAGCAGCGCCGGGACAGGGGGAAACACAGATACGCAGTATTTT; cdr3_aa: CASSAGTGGNTDTQYF
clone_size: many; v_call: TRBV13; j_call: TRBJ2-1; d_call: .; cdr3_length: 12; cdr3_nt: TGTGCCAGCAGCTTAGCTAAGAATGAGCAGTTCTTC; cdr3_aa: CASSLAKNEQFF
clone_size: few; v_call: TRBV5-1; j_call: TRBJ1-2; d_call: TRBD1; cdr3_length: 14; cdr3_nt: TGCGCCAGCAGCTTGGCTCAGGGGGCGCCAGGCTACACCTTC; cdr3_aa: CASSLAQGAPGYTF
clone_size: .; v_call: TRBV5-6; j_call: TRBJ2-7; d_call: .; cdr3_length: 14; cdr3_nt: TGTGCCAGCAGCTTAATTGGTTCGACCTACGAGCAGTACTTC; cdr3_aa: CASSLIGSTYEQYF
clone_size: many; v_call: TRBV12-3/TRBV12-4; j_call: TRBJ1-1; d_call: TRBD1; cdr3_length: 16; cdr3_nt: TGTGCCAGCAGTTCCGGGACAGGGGGTACAAACACTGAAGCTTTCTTT; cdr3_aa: CASSSGTGGTNTEAFF
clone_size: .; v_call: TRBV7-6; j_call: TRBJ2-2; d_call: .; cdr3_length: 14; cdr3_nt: TGTGCCAGCAGCTTACAGGCGAACACCGGGGAGCTGTTTTTT; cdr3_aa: CASSLQANTGELFF
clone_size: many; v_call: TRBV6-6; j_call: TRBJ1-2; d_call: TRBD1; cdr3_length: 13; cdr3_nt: TGTGCCAGCAGTTACGACAGGGGGTTAGGCTACACCTTC; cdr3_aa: CASSYDRGLGYTF
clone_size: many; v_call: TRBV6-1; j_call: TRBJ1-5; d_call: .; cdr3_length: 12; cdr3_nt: TGTGCCAGCAGTTCCATGGATCAGCCCCAGCATTTT; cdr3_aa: CASSSMDQPQHF
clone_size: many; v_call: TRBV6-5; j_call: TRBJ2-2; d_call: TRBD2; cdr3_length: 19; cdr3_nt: TGTGCCAGCAGTTCGCCGGGACTAGCGGGAGCCCTACTCACCGGGGAGCTGTTTTTT; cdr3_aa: CASSSPGLAGALLTGELFF
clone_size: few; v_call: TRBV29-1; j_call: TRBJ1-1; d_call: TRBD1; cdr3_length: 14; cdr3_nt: TGCAGCGTTGGGACAGGGGGGATGAACACTGAAGCTTTCTTT; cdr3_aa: CSVGTGGMNTEAFF
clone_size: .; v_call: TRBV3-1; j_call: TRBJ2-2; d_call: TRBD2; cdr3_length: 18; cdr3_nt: TGTGCCAGCAGCCAAGTGTTTAGCGGGAGGGGGTTTACCGGGGAGCTGTTTTTT; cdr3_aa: CASSQVFSGRGFTGELFF
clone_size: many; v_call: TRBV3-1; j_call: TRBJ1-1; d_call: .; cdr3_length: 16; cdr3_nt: TGTGCCAGCAGCCAGCCGATAGGCGGGGGAAACACTGAAGCTTTCTTT; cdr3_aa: CASSQPIGGGNTEAFF
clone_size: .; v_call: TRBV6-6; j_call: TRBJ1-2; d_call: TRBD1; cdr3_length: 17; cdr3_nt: TGTGCCAGCAGTTACTCTCTACCGGGACAGGGTGCCTATGGCTACACCTTC; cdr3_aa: CASSYSLPGQGAYGYTF